This TCR beta chain was observed in a study of cytotoxic CD8 clonotypes in ibrutinib-treated CLL. Produced via immunoSEQ multiplex PCR; TCRdb's table is partial and in-frame only. The sample includes 110,000 to 150,000 clones, 76% of them seen just once. This CDR3 has 15 residues. CDR1 is SGHVS, CDR2 FNYEAQ, per germline. Trimming removed 5 bases at V and 2 bases at J, with 15 bases between. Study-wide points: Few clonotypes were public, and these shrank or held steady under treatment.

This clone was seen a single time. The antigen remains unidentified. This clonotype originated in a human donor with chronic lymphocytic leukemia. The sample consisted of PBMCs, taken after 24 months of ibrutinib treatment. This chain uses TRBV7-6 with TRBJ1-1; D might be TRBD1 (5 bases). The DNA of the CDR3 is TGTGCCAGCAGCCCTAGGCCAGGGCTAAACACTGAAGCTTTCTTT. Translation gives CASSPRPGLNTEAFF.